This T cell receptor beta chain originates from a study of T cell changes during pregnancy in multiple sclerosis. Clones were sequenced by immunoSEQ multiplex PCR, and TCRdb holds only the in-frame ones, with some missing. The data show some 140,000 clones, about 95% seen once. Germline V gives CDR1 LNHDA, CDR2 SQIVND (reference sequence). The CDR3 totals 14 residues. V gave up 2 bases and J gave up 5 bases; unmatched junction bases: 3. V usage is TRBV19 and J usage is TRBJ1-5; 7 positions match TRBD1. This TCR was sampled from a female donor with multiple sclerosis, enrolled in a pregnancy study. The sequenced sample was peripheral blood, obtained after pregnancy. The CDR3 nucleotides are TGTGCCAGTAGTATAAGGGGGCCCTATCAGCCCCAGCATTTT. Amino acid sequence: CASSIRGPYQPQHF.